This is a list of T cell receptor beta chains from one sample in a study of T cell changes during pregnancy in multiple sclerosis. The protocol was immunoSEQ multiplex PCR, while the TCRdb copy is restricted to in-frame clones and leaves out a portion. The data show 25,000 to 30,000 clones, 85% to 95% seen once. Sample: CD4+ T cells from peripheral blood mononuclear cells, taken in the first trimester of pregnancy. Source of these receptors: a female donor with multiple sclerosis, enrolled in a pregnancy study. Both conserved end residues are part of each CDR3. D genes are given only for firm matches. Size is stated for part of the rows, as once, few or many counts, or as a class when the clone is expanded.

d_call: -
clone_size: -
j_call: TRBJ2-1
v_call: TRBV19
cdr3_nt: TGTGCCAGTAGTATTCTCTATGAGCAGTTCTTC
cdr3_aa: CASSILYEQFF

d_call: -
clone_size: -
j_call: TRBJ2-3
v_call: TRBV15
cdr3_nt: TGTGCCACCAGCAGAGATGACGGGGTTAGCACAGATACGCAGTATTTT
cdr3_aa: CATSRDDGVSTDTQYF

d_call: -
clone_size: -
j_call: TRBJ2-7
v_call: TRBV29-1
cdr3_nt: TGCAGCGTTGTATCGAGAAAGGGGTACGAGCAGTACTTC
cdr3_aa: CSVVSRKGYEQYF

d_call: TRBD1
clone_size: -
j_call: TRBJ1-2
v_call: TRBV7-2
cdr3_nt: TGTGCCAGCAGCTCGTTCTCACAGGGGACCACTGGCTACACCTTC
cdr3_aa: CASSSFSQGTTGYTF

d_call: -
clone_size: -
j_call: TRBJ2-7
v_call: TRBV27
cdr3_nt: TGTGCCAGCAGTCCGCTAAGTCCGTTAGCAACCTACGAGCAGTACTTC
cdr3_aa: CASSPLSPLATYEQYF

d_call: TRBD1
clone_size: -
j_call: TRBJ1-4
v_call: TRBV7-9
cdr3_nt: TGTGCCAGCGCTACCCTCAGGGGGACAAGAGACGAAAAACTGTTTTTT
cdr3_aa: CASATLRGTRDEKLFF

d_call: -
clone_size: -
j_call: TRBJ1-6
v_call: TRBV7-2
cdr3_nt: TGTGCCAGCAGCCCCGGACAGCATCCTAATTCACCCCTCCACTTT
cdr3_aa: CASSPGQHPNSPLHF

d_call: -
clone_size: -
j_call: TRBJ1-6
v_call: TRBV19
cdr3_nt: TGTGCCAGTAGTGGGGGCCGGCCGTCCCTCCACTTT
cdr3_aa: CASSGGRPSLHF

d_call: TRBD2
clone_size: -
j_call: TRBJ2-5
v_call: TRBV9
cdr3_nt: TGTGCCAGCAGCGTAGGGGTCCTAGCGGGGAACCAAGAGACCCAGTACTTC
cdr3_aa: CASSVGVLAGNQETQYF

d_call: -
clone_size: -
j_call: TRBJ1-3
v_call: TRBV6-5
cdr3_nt: TGTGCCAGCAGTAGTCGGACTCGCTCTGGAAACACCATATATTTT
cdr3_aa: CASSSRTRSGNTIYF

d_call: -
clone_size: once
j_call: TRBJ1-5
v_call: TRBV19
cdr3_nt: TGTGCCAGTAGTATGCCGCCCACACAGTATAGCAATCAGCCCCAGCATTTT
cdr3_aa: CASSMPPTQYSNQPQHF

d_call: TRBD1
clone_size: -
j_call: TRBJ2-6
v_call: TRBV6-1
cdr3_nt: TGTGCCAGCAGCGAACAGGGGGCCTTCTCTGGGGCCAACGTCCTGACTTTC
cdr3_aa: CASSEQGAFSGANVLTF

d_call: -
clone_size: -
j_call: TRBJ2-3
v_call: TRBV7-2
cdr3_nt: TGTGCCAGCAGCCAGGTGCGTGGCACGCAGTATTTT
cdr3_aa: CASSQVRGTQYF

d_call: -
clone_size: -
j_call: TRBJ1-1
v_call: TRBV11-2
cdr3_nt: TGTGCCAGCAGCTTTGGGGGCAGGGCCGGAGCTTTCTTT
cdr3_aa: CASSFGGRAGAFF

d_call: TRBD1
clone_size: once
j_call: TRBJ1-5
v_call: TRBV19
cdr3_nt: TGTGCCAGTACCCTCTTACAGGGGGTCGGCCAGCCCCAGCATTTT
cdr3_aa: CASTLLQGVGQPQHF

d_call: TRBD2
clone_size: -
j_call: TRBJ2-1
v_call: TRBV7-2
cdr3_nt: TGTGCCAGCAGCTCTACTAGCGGGGGGTCTTACAATGAGCAGTTCTTC
cdr3_aa: CASSSTSGGSYNEQFF

d_call: -
clone_size: -
j_call: TRBJ1-1
v_call: TRBV28
cdr3_nt: TGTGCCAGCAGTTTAGCAGGCTTGTTGCTCACTGAAGCTTTCTTT
cdr3_aa: CASSLAGLLLTEAFF